This is a list of T cell receptor beta chains from one sample in a study of blood T cell repertoires in COVID-19. The table came from immunoSEQ multiplex PCR; TCRdb's copy has only in-frame clones and leaves some out. Here the sample spans around 200,000 clones, 80% to 85% being singletons. The sequencing sample was made of peripheral blood. The receptors shown here come from a woman in her forties with COVID-19, enrolled during active disease. Each CDR3 is given with its conserved first and last residue. A D gene is named only where the DNA matches it firmly.

TRBV3-1/TRBV3-2 TRBD1 CASSHLGTGGIDEQFF
TRBV5-1 - CASSLGHRDHGPSGGYTF
TRBV3-1/TRBV3-2 - CASSQRTTQETQYF
TRBV5-8 TRBD1 CASSSGRGNYEQYF
TRBV19 - CASTSAGKNYGYTF
TRBV5-6 - CASSPGDAGYTF
TRBV12-1 - CASSPPSPRGGRTDTQYF
TRBV5-1 TRBD1 CASSPGQGPIHEQFF
TRBV19 - CASRYQGNQPQHF
TRBV5-8 TRBD2 CASSPWTSGRAANTQYF
TRBV5-4 - CASSITGYPEQYF
TRBV5-1 TRBD1 CASSRGTGEGYGYTF
TRBV7-6 TRBD1 CASSLPGQEAGYTF
TRBV6-6 - CASSYSGTTTDTQYF
TRBV24-1 - CATSDTGIYDTGELFF
TRBV6-4 TRBD2 CASSLGRDTDTQYF
TRBV5-8 - CASSGDIYGYTF
TRBV19 - CASSSNTWGYTF
TRBV5-1 TRBD2 CASSLYSGRDNEQFF
TRBV28 TRBD2 CASRGGTLGSGANVLTF
TRBV9 - CASSVVPVGSGSTEAFF
TRBV11-3 - CASSWGPGAYEQYF
TRBV7-9 - CASSSGSNEQYF
TRBV25-1 TRBD1 CASSGQGFSEAFF
TRBV29-1 - CSVPSPGADTQYF
TRBV5-6 - CASSLILADSPLHF
TRBV6-2/TRBV6-3 - CASSPHWKQAVITEAFF
TRBV15 - CAPRGNEQFF
TRBV19 - CASTNLRMRPSNQPQHF
TRBV5-1 TRBD1 CASSTGQGYGYTF
TRBV11-2 - CASSYGTNEKLFF
TRBV14 TRBD1 CASRSTGAYEQYF
TRBV12-5 - CASGSGAWAQYF
TRBV27 TRBD1 CASSFLTGTYEQYF
TRBV11-2 - CASSPIRGGGNEAFF
TRBV28 - CASSLSSPSKGRRFSF
TRBV9 TRBD1 CASSVASWDRGDYEQYF
TRBV19 TRBD1 CATCRKGGQGISYEQYF
TRBV28 - CASSLGSGNEQFF
TRBV12-5 - CASGRADSTDTQYF